A single sample is the source of the 15 T cell receptor beta chains below, sequenced in a study of GPR56 and killer-like receptors on CD4 memory cells. TCRdb reprocessed the reads and reports one entry per CDR3 protein, with no DNA. This repertoire includes more than 3,000 distinct CDR3 sequences. Sorting by FACS used killer cell lectin-like receptor and GPR56 expression to define five CD4+ populations. Sequencing input: memory CD4+ T cells from blood. These receptor sequences come from a human donor in good health.

Measured by frequency, this clonotype is medium-sized. CDR3: CASSLRGTSTDTQYF. V gene TRBV11-2 combines with J gene TRBJ2-3; TCRdb's D gene call, TRBD2, goes unchecked for lack of DNA. There are 15 residues in the CDR3. Per germline, CDR1 SGHAT and CDR2 FQNNGV.

The chain links TRBV20-1 to TRBJ2-7; TCRdb selects TRBD1, and the lack of DNA leaves this call unchecked. CDR1 and CDR2 (germline): DFQATT, SNEGSKA (reference sequence). The CDR3 is 16 amino acids. This chain's CDR3 is CSARLPGLGQAYEQYF.

Judged by frequency, this clonotype is medium-sized. This sequence joins TRBV5-6 and TRBJ1-6; the D call of TRBD1 rests on TCRdb alone, since no DNA is present to check it. CDR1 and CDR2 (germline): SGHDT, YYEEEE. The CDR3 consists of 15 residues. This CDR3 is CASSLFGTVNSPLHF. Together with reference TRBV5-6 and TRBJ1-6, the CDR3 gives the full variable domain: DAGVTQSPTHLIKTRGQQVTLRCSPKSGHDTVSWYQQALGQGPQFIFQYYEEEERQRGNFPDRFSGHQFPNYSSELNVNALLLGDSALYLCASSLFGTVNSPLHFGNGTRLTVT.

This chain's CDR3 is CARQEILGNQPQHF. The chain couples TRBV6-1 to TRBJ1-5. This CDR3 is built from 14 residues. CDR1 and CDR2 from the germline V gene are MNHNS and SASEGT.

By frequency, this clonotype registers large (0.1 to 1%). The genes are TRBV19 and TRBJ2-5; the D gene TCRdb calls, TRBD1, cannot be checked with no DNA. Per germline, CDR1 LNHDA and CDR2 SQIVND (reference sequence). The CDR3 sequence is 16 residues long. This chain's CDR3 is CASSIWGQAQGETQYF.

The rearrangement joins TRBV6-5 to TRBJ2-5; the D call from TCRdb, TRBD2, cannot be confirmed without DNA. The CDR3 spans 17 residues. CDR1 and CDR2 (germline): MNHEY, SVGAGI. The CDR3 here is CASSPGTSGATPRDQYF.

This clonotype is identified as medium-sized (0.01 to 0.1%) from frequency. This sequence joins TRBV5-6 and TRBJ2-1; with no DNA, the TCRdb D assignment of TRBD1 cannot be verified. Germline assignment: CDR1 SGHDT and CDR2 YYEEEE. This CDR3 contains 14 residues. The CDR3 is CASTRGGAYNEQFF.

Measured by frequency, this clonotype is medium-sized. This chain uses TRBV19 with TRBJ1-1. CDR3 length: 14 residues. Germline CDR1 is LNHDA and CDR2 is SQIVND (reference sequence). The CDR3 loop is CASDPTGGRTEAFF.

The chain joins TRBV10-3 to TRBJ2-1; with no DNA, the TCRdb D assignment of TRBD2 cannot be verified. The germline gives CDR1 ENHRY, CDR2 SYGVKD. This CDR3 contains 14 residues. The CDR3 reads CAISGTSGGDEQFF.

The chain carries TRBV25-1 and TRBJ1-6. The CDR3 spans 14 residues. Germline values: CDR1 MGHDK, CDR2 SYGVNS. CDR3: CAAGGVGNNSPLHF.

This chain's CDR3 is CASSPWGLAGGGTQYF. V usage is TRBV12-3 or TRBV12-4 and J usage is TRBJ2-5; the TCRdb call, TRBD2, lacks DNA for checking. This CDR3 has 16 amino acids.

This clonotype is deemed large (0.1 to 1%) by its frequency. V is TRBV19 and J is TRBJ2-2; TCRdb selects TRBD1, and the lack of DNA leaves this call unchecked. The CDR3 consists of 15 residues. Germline V lookup: CDR1 LNHDA, CDR2 SQIVND (reference sequence). The CDR3 loop reads CASSEPGVNTGELFF.

This rearrangement joins TRBV6-1 to TRBJ2-2; TCRdb's assignment of TRBD1 cannot be checked, as there is no DNA. The CDR3 extends over 16 amino acids. Looked up from germline, CDR1 is MNHNS and CDR2 is SASEGT. Here the CDR3 reads CASSPARTGATGELFF.

The chain links TRBV12-3 or TRBV12-4 to TRBJ2-5; the TCRdb call, TRBD1, lacks DNA for checking. CDR3 length: 13 amino acids. The CDR3 sequence is CASSPQGGETQYF.

The CDR3 loop is CASSVLTGELFF. This chain joins TRBV9 and TRBJ2-2. Germline-derived CDR1 and CDR2 are SGDLS and YYNGEE. The CDR3 sequence is 12 residues long.